One sample yielded the 25 T cell receptor beta chains listed below, sequenced in a study of human T cells and chemical hapten exposure. Using its own MiXCR run on the RACE reads, TCRdb lists one record per CDR3 protein. The sample includes around 92,000 distinct CDR3 sequences, 9.5% to 14% of them seen just once. Specified time point: pre-sensitization, week 0. Treatment: therapeutic diphenylcyclopropenone sensitization with weekly scalp DPC. The material sequenced was whole blood, taken in connection with sensitization to the hapten diphenylcyclopropenone (DPC). The receptors stem from a woman aged 55-69 years with alopecia areata. Some clones in this sample may be carry-over from other donors' samples.

This clonotype showed up many times. The V and J genes are TRBV29-1 and TRBJ1-3; a weak D match, TRBD1 (6 bases). The CDR3 covers 13 residues. Looked up from germline, CDR1 is SQVTM and CDR2 is ANQGSEA. V was pared by 2 bases and J by 5 bases, with 10 bases between. The chain's CDR3 is CSVETQGRNTIYF. In DNA form, the CDR3 reads TGCAGCGTTGAAACGCAGGGGCGAAACACCATATATTTT.

Ten or more counts support this clonotype. CDR3 DNA: TGTGCCAGCAGCTCGCACAGACCGATCACCGGGGAGCTGTTTTTT. It specifies CASSSHRPITGELFF. J is TRBJ2-2 and V is TRBV7-2; D unresolved. Germline CDR1 reads SGHTA; CDR2 reads FQGNSA. CDR3 size: 15 residues. Trimming removed 4 bases at V and 4 bases at J, with 13 bases between. Supplemented by reference TRBV7-2 and TRBJ2-2, the full variable domain reads GAGVSQSPSNKVTEKGKDVELRCDPISGHTALYWYRQSLGQGLEFLIYFQGNSAPDKSGLPSDRFSAERTGGSVSTLTIQRTQQEDSAVYLCASSSHRPITGELFFGEGSRLTVL.

As to this clonotype: A much larger clone differs from this one at a single base, so this may be a read error. Here the CDR3 omits its conserved ending phenylalanine or tryptophan, so a read error is the likely source. The chain carries TRBV5-4 and TRBJ1-1, with no clear D. Germline-derived CDR1 and CDR2 are SGHNT and YYREEE (reference sequence). The CDR3 totals 14 residues. V gave up 0 bases and J gave up 2 bases, with 8 bases separating them. The CDR3 sequence: CASSLELANTEAFS. The CDR3 DNA is TGTGCCAGCAGCTTGGAGCTAGCAAACACTGAAGCTTTCTCT.

There are a few counts of this clonotype. The rearrangement links TRBV19 to TRBJ2-7; D possibly corresponds to TRBD1 (6 bases). Germline V gene sequence: CDR1 LNHDA, CDR2 SQIVND (reference sequence). This CDR3 is 13 amino acids long. V dropped 5 bases and J dropped 5 bases, with 13 bases sitting between them. DNA for the CDR3: TGTGCCAGTAGTGAGCAGGGGCAGGACGAGCAGTACTTC. It translates to CASSEQGQDEQYF.

This clonotype was recorded a few times. CDR3 region: CASSRDSLSSTDTQYF. The CDR3 bases are TGTGCCAGCAGCCGGGACAGTCTATCTAGCACAGATACGCAGTATTTT. The rearrangement uses TRBV6-1 and TRBJ2-3; 7 nucleotides align to TRBD1. J gave up 0 bases and V 6 bases, and 9 bases lay outside the gene matches. The CDR3 has 16 residues. The V gene's germline CDR1 is MNHNS and CDR2 SASEGT.

The chain uses TRBV18 and TRBJ1-3; D perhaps matches TRBD1 (6 bases). This CDR3 is built from 16 residues. The germline V gene has CDR1 KGHSH and CDR2 LQKENI. V was clipped by 3 bases and J by 4 bases, with 16 bases between them. Written as DNA, the CDR3 is TGTGCCAGCTCACCCTCACCGGAGGGGGGCGGAAACACCATATATTTT. It codes for CASSPSPEGGGNTIYF.

This clonotype was counted only a few times. V usage is TRBV7-9 and J usage is TRBJ2-7, with TRBD2 matching 9 bases. V lost 0 bases and J lost 4; bases outside the gene matches: 7. Germline values: CDR1 SEHNR, CDR2 FQNEAQ (reference sequence). The CDR3 spans 16 residues. The CDR3 DNA is TGTGCCAGCAGCTTAGCTCTGACTAGCGGTGATTACGAGCAGTACTTC. Translated: CASSLALTSGDYEQYF.

This clonotype was picked up one time. The chain links TRBV30 to TRBJ1-5; 7 bases match TRBD1. The CDR3 has 14 amino acids. With V trimmed by 5 bases and J by 4 bases, 8 bases remained unmatched. The germline V gene has CDR1 GTSNPN and CDR2 SVGIG (reference sequence). In DNA, the CDR3 is TGTGCCTGGGACCGAAAACAGGGGAATCAGCCCCAGCATTTT. This gives the protein CAWDRKQGNQPQHF.

This clonotype was observed a single time. The chain is built from TRBV20-1 and TRBJ2-3, with 8 bases matching TRBD2. CDR3 size: 14 residues. V lost 1 base and J lost 14; bases outside the gene matches: 14. Germline values: CDR1 DFQATT, CDR2 SNEGSKA (reference sequence). The CDR3 region has the DNA TGCAGTGCTAGAGTCGCGGGCGGGGGGCCTCGAACGTATTTT. Translating gives CSARVAGGGPRTYF.

J is TRBJ2-1 and V is TRBV6-6; a possible D gene is TRBD2 (7 bases). V gave up 8 bases and J gave up 4 bases, with 18 bases separating them. CDR3 length: 15 residues. Per germline, CDR1 MNHNY and CDR2 SVGAGI (reference sequence). CDR3 loop: CASSVRGGGYNEQFF. In DNA form, the CDR3 reads TGTGCCAGCTCGGTCAGGGGCGGGGGTTACAATGAGCAGTTCTTC.

The J gene is TRBJ2-5, the V gene TRBV7-8; D unresolved. Germline V gives CDR1 SGHVS, CDR2 FQNEAQ. The CDR3 loop spans 15 amino acids. With 3 bases removed from V and 1 base from J, the gap between germline ends came to 12 bases. The CDR3 bases are TGTGCCAGCAGCTTCTCCCCCGGCAGCCAAGAGACCCAGTACTTC. It encodes CASSFSPGSQETQYF.

At least ten counts were recorded for this clonotype. The gene calls are TRBV18 and TRBJ2-1; D remains ambiguous. Germline V gives CDR1 KGHSH, CDR2 LQKENI. With 2 bases removed from V and 3 bases from J, the gap between germline ends came to 8 bases. The CDR3 consists of 14 residues. The CDR3 sequence is CASSPGTIYNEQFF. The CDR3 DNA sequence: TGTGCCAGCTCACCAGGAACTATCTACAATGAGCAGTTCTTC.

V and J are TRBV7-3 and TRBJ2-6; D possibly corresponds to TRBD2 (5 bases). CDR1 SGHTA and CDR2 FQGTGA come from the germline V gene. The CDR3 length is 15 residues. The germline V and J ends were trimmed by 4 bases and 2 bases, with 9 bases remaining between them. Written as DNA, the CDR3 is TGTGCCAGCAGCTCCGGGGAAGCTGGGGCCAACGTCCTGACTTTC. This translates into CASSSGEAGANVLTF. Full variable domain (remainder filled in from reference TRBV7-3 and TRBJ2-6): GAGVSQTPSNKVTEKGKYVELRCDPISGHTALYWYRQSLGQGPEFLIYFQGTGAADDSGLPNDRFFAVRPEGSVSTLKIQRTERGDSAVYLCASSSGEAGANVLTFGAGSRLTVL.

This clonotype appeared once. Mismatch with germline at one junction end may stem from a read error. The V call is TRBV6-5, the J call TRBJ2-7; D possibly corresponds to TRBD1 (6 bases). The CDR3 length is 14 residues. Germline-derived CDR1 and CDR2 are MNHEY and SVGAGI. The CDR3 DNA follows: TGTGCCAGCAGCTATAACAGGGTTCCCTACGACCAGTACTTC. This gives the protein CASSYNRVPYDQYF.

In its sample, this clonotype was seen a few times. The rearrangement uses TRBV6-2 or TRBV6-3 and TRBJ2-7; 7 bases line up with TRBD1. The junction had 10 bases not matched to a gene; V was cut back by 5 bases and J by 0 bases. The CDR3 sequence is 16 residues long. CDR1 is MNHEY and CDR2 is SVGEGT in the germline V gene. The CDR3 coding sequence is TGTGCCAGCAGTCCATGGCCAGGGGGTAGCTCCTACGAGCAGTACTTC. It translates to CASSPWPGGSSYEQYF.

The chain links TRBV5-1 to TRBJ1-4, with D possibly matching TRBD1 (5 bases). The CDR3 runs to 14 residues. Trimming shortened V by 0 bases and J by 4 bases, and 7 bases separated the two germline ends. CDR1 and CDR2 from the germline V gene are SGHRS and YFSETQ. This chain's CDR3 is CASSLDQGNEKLFF. The CDR3 region has the DNA TGCGCCAGCAGCTTGGATCAGGGTAATGAAAAACTGTTTTTT.

The CDR3 DNA is TGTGCCACCAGCAGAGACAGAGCCTCTGGAAACACCATATATTTT. Translated, it gives CATSRDRASGNTIYF. The rearrangement joins TRBV15 to TRBJ1-3; no reliable D call. The CDR3 length is 15 residues. Germline CDR1 is LNHNV and CDR2 is YYDKDF (reference sequence). With 0 bases removed from V and 0 bases from J, the gap between germline ends came to 6 bases. Filled out from reference TRBV15 and TRBJ1-3, the complete variable domain reads DAMVIQNPRYQVTQFGKPVTLSCSQTLNHNVMYWYQQKSSQAPKLLFHYYDKDFNNEADTPDNFQSRRPNTSFCFLDIRSPGLGDTAMYLCATSRDRASGNTIYFGEGSWLTVV.

In this sample, this clonotype turned up many times. This chain joins TRBV27 and TRBJ1-5; weak D call: TRBD1 (5 bases). The V gene's germline CDR1 is MNHEY and CDR2 SMNVEV (reference sequence). CDR3 length: 13 amino acids. Trimming left V 6 bases short and J 8 bases short, with 14 bases between. The chain's CDR3 is CASRGPAWEPQHF. CDR3 sequence (DNA): TGTGCCAGCAGGGGGCCGGCTTGGGAGCCCCAGCATTTT.

This clonotype has only a few counts. At one end the junction does not follow the germline gene, possibly because of a read error. This sequence joins TRBV14 and TRBJ2-3, with TRBD1 matching 9 bases. Per the germline V gene, CDR1 is SGHDN and CDR2 is FVKESK. CDR3 size: 21 residues. CDR3 DNA: TGTGCCAGCAGCCTTCGTCCCGGGACAGGGTTTGGCCCGGAGAGCACAGATACACAGTATTTT. Its translation is CASSLRPGTGFGPESTDTQYF.

This chain connects TRBV11-2 to TRBJ2-7; D possibly corresponds to TRBD1 (6 bases). CDR1 SGHAT and CDR2 FQNNGV come from the germline V gene. The V and J ends lost 5 bases and 1 base respectively, with 15 bases between them. CDR3 length: 15 residues. The DNA for the CDR3 is TGTGCCAGCAGCCCCGCAGGGGTTTGGTCCTACGAGCAGTACTTC. It encodes CASSPAGVWSYEQYF. The full variable domain, rest sourced from reference TRBV11-2 and TRBJ2-7, is EAGVAQSPRYKIIEKRQSVAFWCNPISGHATLYWYQQILGQGPKLLIQFQNNGVVDDSQLPKDRFSAERLKGVDSTLKIQPAKLEDSAVYLCASSPAGVWSYEQYFGPGTRLTVT.

J is TRBJ2-7 and V is TRBV12-3 or TRBV12-4; 13 bases fit TRBD2. Trimming cost V 6 bases and J 3 bases; bases outside gene matches: 8. CDR3 length: 16 residues. DNA of the CDR3: TGTGCCAGCAGCCGCGGACTAGCGGGGGCAGGCTACGAGCAGTACTTC. This gives the protein CASSRGLAGAGYEQYF.

The sample holds many counts of this clonotype. This chain connects TRBV7-2 to TRBJ1-3; possible D gene TRBD1, 6 bases. The ends were cut back, 5 bases at V and 0 bases at J, with 11 bases in the middle. The CDR3 runs 15 residues. Germline V gene data show CDR1 as SGHTA and CDR2 as FQGNSA. The CDR3 sequence is CASSVDSVSGNTIYF. CDR3 bases: TGTGCCAGCAGCGTGGACAGCGTCTCTGGAAACACCATATATTTT.

J is TRBJ2-1 and V is TRBV11-2; D is undetermined. The CDR3 totals 11 residues. The germline CDR1 and CDR2 sequences are SGHAT and FQNNGV. V was shortened by 5 bases and J by 5 bases, with 4 bases between the two germline ends. CDR3 in amino acids: CASSLNNEQFF. In DNA, the CDR3 is TGTGCCAGCAGCCTAAACAATGAGCAGTTCTTC.

This rearrangement joins TRBV7-2 to TRBJ2-2, with a weak D call TRBD1 (6 bases). The germline V gene encodes CDR1 SGHTA and CDR2 FQGNSA. Trimming removed 4 bases at V and 4 bases at J, with 16 bases between. The CDR3 is 16 residues long. The chain's CDR3 is CASSWVRGVGTGELFF. The DNA of the CDR3 is TGTGCCAGCAGCTGGGTCAGGGGCGTCGGCACCGGGGAGCTGTTTTTT.

This sequence joins TRBV6-6 and TRBJ2-3; 8 nucleotides line up with TRBD1. The V gene end was trimmed by 7 bases and the J gene end by 6 bases; junction bases not matched to a gene: 6. This CDR3 has 13 residues. In germline, CDR1 is MNHNY, CDR2 SVGAGI (reference sequence). The CDR3 coding sequence is TGTGCCAGCAATGCAGGGGGCAGGGATACGCAGTATTTT. Protein sequence: CASNAGGRDTQYF.